What follows are 22 T cell receptor beta chains derived from one specimen sequenced in a study of identical twins. Via MiXCR, TCRdb re-called the 5' RACE reads, giving one row per CDR3 protein. The data contain approximately 220,000 distinct CDR3 sequences, roughly 9.4% of them singletons. Source material: memory (CD45RO+) T cells sorted from blood. The receptors were gathered from a woman under 30 in good health.

This clonotype was counted a few times. DNA for the CDR3: TGTGCCAGCAGCTACGGGGTTACAGATACGCAGTATTTT. This translates into CASSYGVTDTQYF. The V gene is TRBV6-6, the J gene TRBJ2-3; D is perhaps TRBD2 (5 bases). V lost 6 bases to trimming and J lost 3 bases, with 10 bases between them. The germline V gene encodes CDR1 MNHNY and CDR2 SVGAGI (reference sequence). The CDR3 spans 13 residues.

This clonotype turned up a few times. CDR3 DNA: TGTGCCAGCACCCAGACCACAGGGAATGGCGAGCAGTACTTC. It encodes CASTQTTGNGEQYF. V gene TRBV27 combines with J gene TRBJ2-7; the D gene is possibly TRBD1 (6 bases). The CDR3 length is 14 residues. CDR1 is MNHEY and CDR2 is SMNVEV in the germline V gene (reference sequence). V was trimmed by 7 bases and J by 6 bases, leaving 19 bases between them.

The V call is TRBV28, the J call TRBJ1-2, with D tentatively TRBD1 (6 bases). Looked up from germline, CDR1 is MDHEN and CDR2 is SYDVKM. This CDR3 region has 15 residues. V shed 3 bases and J shed 5 bases, with 16 bases lying between them. The CDR3 is CASSFLGAPRYGYTF. CDR3 nucleotides: TGTGCCAGCAGTTTTCTGGGGGCGCCGAGATATGGCTACACCTTC.

The chain couples TRBV7-2 to TRBJ2-7; D remains unclear. The CDR3 contains 13 residues. Germline V CDR1 and CDR2: SGHTA, FQGNSA. V lost 4 bases, J lost 6 bases, and 13 bases lay in between. CDR3 sequence: CASSSPTSPEQYF. CDR3 coding DNA: TGTGCCAGCAGCTCTCCGACCTCCCCCGAGCAGTACTTC.

The CDR3 DNA sequence: TGCGCCAGCAGCTTGGAGAAGTCCTGGACTCAAGAGACCCAGTACTTC. The encoded protein is CASSLEKSWTQETQYF. This chain links TRBV5-1 with TRBJ2-5; maybe TRBD2 (5 bases). The CDR3 length is 16 residues. Per germline, CDR1 SGHRS and CDR2 YFSETQ. The germline V and J ends were trimmed by 0 bases and 2 bases, with 14 bases remaining between them. The full variable domain, its missing parts supplied by reference TRBV5-1 and TRBJ2-5, is KAGVTQTPRYLIKTRGQQVTLSCSPISGHRSVSWYQQTPGQGLQFLFEYFSETQRNKGNFPGRFSGRQFSNSRSEMNVSTLELGDSALYLCASSLEKSWTQETQYFGPGTRLLVL.

This chain uses TRBV19 with TRBJ1-5; D uncertain. From germline, CDR1 is LNHDA and CDR2 SQIVND (reference sequence). This CDR3 has 16 residues. V was cut by 3 bases and J by 0 bases, with 12 bases left in between. The CDR3 DNA reads TGTGCCAGTAGTATTAACAGCCTAAGTAGCAATCAGCCCCAGCATTTT. This encodes CASSINSLSSNQPQHF.

The chain is built from TRBV6-2 or TRBV6-3 and TRBJ2-7; 10 bases fit TRBD2. The germline CDR1 and CDR2 sequences are MNHEY and SVGEGT. CDR3 length: 14 residues. V shed 7 bases and J 2 bases; nucleotides not matched to a gene: 5. The CDR3 spells CASTQGTSAYEQYF. Here the CDR3 DNA reads TGTGCCAGCACCCAAGGGACTAGCGCCTACGAGCAGTACTTC.

The table lists this clonotype with many counts. The chain links TRBV7-9 to TRBJ1-2; D is ambiguous. This CDR3 has 14 residues. V lost 5 bases to trimming and J lost 2 bases, with 12 bases between them. Germline V gives CDR1 SEHNR, CDR2 FQNEAQ (reference sequence). The CDR3 nucleotides are TGTGCCAGCAGCCCGCAGGCCGGCAACTATGGCTACACCTTC. It is translated as CASSPQAGNYGYTF.

This clonotype was seen a few times. The rearrangement links TRBV7-9 to TRBJ2-1; 8 positions match TRBD1. With 4 bases clipped from V and 4 bases from J, the junction kept 6 bases outside the gene matches. Per germline, CDR1 SEHNR and CDR2 FQNEAQ (reference sequence). This CDR3 spans 15 amino acids. The CDR3: CASSSGTGEYNEQFF. The CDR3 DNA is TGTGCCAGCAGCTCCGGGACAGGCGAATACAATGAGCAGTTCTTC.

The sample holds a few counts of this clonotype. This sequence joins TRBV20-1 and TRBJ2-5; 11 positions match TRBD2. Germline V gene sequence: CDR1 DFQATT, CDR2 SNEGSKA (reference sequence). Trimming cost V 3 bases and J 5 bases; bases outside gene matches: 11. This CDR3 region has 16 residues. The CDR3 reads CSARLAGGQASETQYF. The CDR3 region has the DNA TGCAGTGCTAGGCTAGCGGGGGGACAGGCCTCCGAGACCCAGTACTTC.

This clonotype was seen a few times. This sequence joins TRBV19 and TRBJ2-3; D perhaps matches TRBD1 (5 bases). V was clipped by 3 bases and J by 2 bases, with 27 bases between them. Germline CDR1 LNHDA, CDR2 SQIVND (reference sequence). The CDR3 length is 20 residues. The CDR3 DNA follows: TGTGCCAGTAGTATCTTGACAGTCCTTAACCCGATTCCTAACACAGATACGCAGTATTTT. Translation gives CASSILTVLNPIPNTDTQYF.

The chain joins TRBV6-1 to TRBJ2-3, with TRBD2 as a possible D gene (6 bases). With 7 bases removed from V and 2 bases from J, the gap between germline ends came to 13 bases. The CDR3 sequence is 14 residues long. The V gene's germline CDR1 is MNHNS and CDR2 SASEGT. The DNA for the CDR3 is TGTGCCAGCAACTCCCTAGCGAACACAGATACGCAGTATTTT. Amino acids: CASNSLANTDTQYF.

This clonotype was seen at least ten times. The chain links TRBV4-2 to TRBJ1-1, with D perhaps TRBD1 (5 bases). Germline V gene data show CDR1 as LGHNA and CDR2 as YNFKEQ. The CDR3 totals 16 residues. Deletions cut 0 bases from V and 5 bases from J, with 16 bases between. CDR3 nucleotides: TGTGCCAGCAGCCAAGAAGGGGCGGGGCTGGGGACTGAAGCTTTCTTT. Protein: CASSQEGAGLGTEAFF.

This clonotype was recorded a few times. The chain couples TRBV5-4 to TRBJ2-5; the match to TRBD1 covers 7 bases. Germline V CDR1 and CDR2: SGHNT, YYREEE (reference sequence). The trim removed 1 base at V and 5 bases at J, leaving 8 bases unmatched. This CDR3 has 15 residues. The CDR3 nucleotides read TGTGCCAGCAGCTTGCCCATGGGACAGACGGAGACCCAGTACTTC. Encoded protein: CASSLPMGQTETQYF.

This chain uses TRBV7-2 with TRBJ2-3; 7 bases fit TRBD2. Germline lookup yields CDR1 SGHTA and CDR2 FQGNSA. The V gene end was trimmed by 8 bases and the J gene end by 2 bases; junction bases not matched to a gene: 4. This CDR3 has 13 residues. The DNA of the CDR3 is TGTGCCAGCCTGCGGGGGAACACAGATACGCAGTATTTT. Translation gives CASLRGNTDTQYF.

This rearrangement joins TRBV12-3 or TRBV12-4 to TRBJ1-2; D gene uncertain. The CDR3 has 13 amino acids. V was trimmed by 1 base and J by 4 bases, leaving 7 bases between them. CDR3 DNA: TGTGCCAGCAGTTTAGAGACAAGCTATGGCTACACCTTC. Translated: CASSLETSYGYTF.

This clonotype has more than one count but fewer than ten. V and J are TRBV7-2 and TRBJ2-1, with D possibly being TRBD2 (5 bases). Germline CDR1 is SGHTA and CDR2 is FQGNSA. V dropped 5 bases and J dropped 10 bases, with 18 bases sitting between them. This CDR3 contains 14 residues. CDR3 sequence (DNA): TGTGCCAGCAGCCCGGTCGGGGTACGGGCCGAGCAGTTCTTC. This sequence encodes CASSPVGVRAEQFF.

Many counts were recorded for this clonotype. The V call is TRBV11-2, the J call TRBJ2-2; unclear D gene. Germline-derived CDR1 and CDR2 are SGHAT and FQNNGV. V was trimmed by 5 bases and J by 5 bases, leaving 9 bases between them. There are 13 residues in the CDR3. The DNA for the CDR3 is TGTGCCAGCAGCCAAACAAGTACCGGGGAGCTGTTTTTT. Protein: CASSQTSTGELFF.

This clonotype occurred many times. The V gene is TRBV20-1, the J gene TRBJ2-1; D might be TRBD2 (8 bases). The germline CDR1 and CDR2 sequences are DFQATT and SNEGSKA (reference sequence). This CDR3 comprises 15 residues. Trimming removed 5 bases at V and 7 bases at J, with 21 bases between. Here the CDR3 reads CSAGERGLAGNEQFF. The CDR3 DNA reads TGCAGTGCTGGGGAGAGGGGGCTAGCGGGTAATGAGCAGTTCTTC.

This clonotype was counted only a few times. This sequence joins TRBV20-1 and TRBJ1-1; no clear D. Germline lookup yields CDR1 DFQATT and CDR2 SNEGSKA (reference sequence). V dropped 5 bases and J dropped 4 bases, with 17 bases sitting between them. This CDR3 region has 14 residues. CDR3 nucleotide sequence: TGCAGTGCTCCGCAAGTTACGTACGGCACTGAAGCTTTCTTT. Residues: CSAPQVTYGTEAFF.

The rearrangement links TRBV11-3 to TRBJ2-3; weak D call: TRBD2 (5 bases). V was clipped by 2 bases and J by 2 bases, with 14 bases between them. The CDR3 is 16 amino acids. Per the germline V gene, CDR1 is SGHNT and CDR2 is YENEEA. The CDR3 coding sequence is TGTGCCAGCAGCTTAAACGGTGGGAGAAACACAGATACGCAGTATTTT. Translated, it gives CASSLNGGRNTDTQYF.

This chain joins TRBV14 and TRBJ1-1; D call uncertain. Trimming stripped 10 bases from V and 4 bases from J, with 19 bases between. Germline V gene data show CDR1 as SGHDN and CDR2 as FVKESK. This CDR3 spans 14 amino acids. Here the CDR3 reads CATRAVAGRTEAFF. The CDR3 region has the DNA TGTGCCACCCGGGCCGTCGCCGGACGCACTGAAGCTTTCTTT. Together with reference TRBV14 and TRBJ1-1, the CDR3 gives the full variable domain: EAGVTQFPSHSVIEKGQTVTLRCDPISGHDNLYWYRRVMGKEIKFLLHFVKESKQDESGMPNNRFLAERTGGTYSTLKVQPAELEDSGVYFCATRAVAGRTEAFFGQGTRLTVV.